Sequencing of this T cell receptor (beta chain) was carried out in a study of blood T cell repertoires in COVID-19. Germline V gene lookup returns CDR1 LGHDT and CDR2 YNNKEL (reference sequence). The CDR3 runs to 17 residues. V gave up 4 bases and J gave up 3 bases; unmatched junction bases: 7. The repertoire was sequenced with immunoSEQ multiplex PCR; TCRdb's copy has only in-frame clones and lacks some. The sample yields tens of thousands of clones, roughly 88% seen once. V gene TRBV3-1 (or the pseudogene TRBV3-2) combines with J gene TRBJ1-4; TRBD1 agrees at 11 bases. Specimen: peripheral blood. The receptor's source is a human donor in a cohort sampled during active COVID-19. CDR3 protein: CASSLGQGALANEKLFF. In nucleotides, the CDR3 is TGTGCCAGCAGCCTCGGACAGGGGGCTCTAGCTAATGAAAAACTGTTTTTT.